This entry features one T cell receptor (beta chain) sequence. Its antigen is not identified. This entry belongs to a study of T cell responses to AZD1222 COVID-19 vaccine. Whole-study findings and limits: Breadth and depth of Spike-specific TCRs rose after two AZD1222 doses. Females outnumbered males among donors, who were mostly white British; clonal diversity was possibly underestimated. Seropositive AZD1222 recipients at baseline numbered only five or six.

Germline V lookup: CDR1 SGHNT, CDR2 YENEEA. Trimming cost V 5 bases and J 6 bases; bases outside gene matches: 12. CDR3 length: 16 residues. TCRdb's copy holds only in-frame clones and misses some; the assay was immunoSEQ multiplex PCR. The sample records approximately 150,000 clones, more than 70% being singletons. The V and J genes are TRBV11-3 and TRBJ2-3, with 9 bases fitting TRBD2. The source material was peripheral blood, sampled on day 0 of AZD1222 vaccination. This sequence originates from an adult in good health. CDR3 nucleotide sequence: TGTGCCAGCAGCAGTCCGGGACTAGCCCCCTCGGATACGCAGTATTTT. Translation gives CASSSPGLAPSDTQYF.